This T cell receptor (beta chain) was captured in a study of shared clonotypes between healthy human individuals. Study background: A couple of female and a few male donors aged 18 to 49 were enrolled. Donors had three CD4 naive, three CD4 memory, two CD8 naive and one CD8 memory plate apiece. Regarding the study as a whole: Shared clonotypes: approximately 5.3% naive CD4, around 3.5% naive CD8, less than 2.5% memory CD4, 0.4% to 0.5% memory CD8. Memory subsets generally showed lower estimated richness than naive subsets.

This clone was recorded a few times. Its cognate antigen is unknown. TCRdb's table, derived via immunoSEQ multiplex PCR, lists solely in-frame clones and lacks some. The repertoire holds approximately 2.3 million clones, with approximately 93% as singletons. The sequence was obtained from a man younger than 30 in good health. Some clones in this sample may be carry-over from other donors' samples. Input material: naive CD4+ T cells from PBMCs. The subset here: CD45RA+ positively selected.

The CDR3 coding sequence is TGTGCCAGTAGTTCGACAGGGGGCATGGGTCAGCCCCAGCATTTT. This gives the protein CASSSTGGMGQPQHF. The V and J genes are TRBV19 and TRBJ1-5, with 10 positions matching TRBD1. V shed 5 bases and J 6 bases; nucleotides not matched to a gene: 7. The germline CDR1 and CDR2 sequences are LNHDA and SQIVND (reference sequence). This CDR3 comprises 15 residues.